The 17 T cell receptor beta chains given below trace back to one sample, sequenced in a study of blood T cells in healthy people across ages. A J-beta primer mix and a sample-barcoded 5' primer were used in a second PCR of about 7 to 12 cycles. TCRdb fed the 5' RACE reads into MiXCR, producing one record per CDR3 protein. The repertoire holds 850,000 to 1,000,000 distinct CDR3 sequences, with roughly 50% as singletons. Source material: blood. All receptors derive from a woman aged 60-75 years in good health.

The chain employs TRBV12-3 or TRBV12-4 and TRBJ2-4, with TRBD1 matching over 8 bases. TRBJ2-7 explains the end of the DNA better; the J call may be wrong. This CDR3 spans 15 amino acids. CDR3 DNA: TGTGCCAGCAACGGACAGGGTTCCACCTTCGCCGAGCAGTACTTC. Amino acids: CASNGQGSTFAEQYF.

This clonotype was seen repeatedly, ten times or more. The chain joins TRBV29-1 to TRBJ2-3, with TRBD2 as a possible D gene (6 bases). Trimming cost V 2 bases and J 3 bases, with 15 bases left between them. The CDR3 runs 15 residues. CDR1 is SQVTM and CDR2 is ANQGSEA in the germline V gene. CDR3: CSVERRDFKTDTQYF. The CDR3 DNA is TGCAGCGTTGAAAGAAGGGACTTTAAAACAGATACGCAGTATTTT.

V is TRBV5-6 and J is TRBJ2-5, with 11 nucleotides matching TRBD1. V lost 2 bases to trimming and J lost 4 bases; unmatched junction nucleotides: 4. This CDR3 comprises 15 residues. Germline CDR1 reads SGHDT; CDR2 reads YYEEEE. CDR3 nucleotide sequence: TGTGCCAGCAGCTTTCCCGGGACAGGGGGAGAGACCCAGTACTTC. The encoded protein is CASSFPGTGGETQYF.

This clonotype occurred a few times. The chain links TRBV7-2 to TRBJ1-4; the D is unclear. Germline V gives CDR1 SGHTA, CDR2 FQGNSA. The CDR3 length is 14 residues. Trimming cost V 0 bases and J 7 bases, with 9 bases left between them. The CDR3 region is CASSLAGMGEKLFF. The CDR3 DNA is TGTGCCAGCAGCTTAGCAGGGATGGGTGAAAAACTGTTTTTT.

This chain uses TRBV27 with TRBJ2-7; D may be TRBD2 (6 bases). CDR1 and CDR2 from the germline V gene are MNHEY and SMNVEV (reference sequence). The length of the CDR3 is 15 residues. Deletions cut 0 bases from V and 7 bases from J, with 16 bases between. The chain's CDR3 is CASSLSTRGTREQYF. CDR3 nucleotide sequence: TGTGCCAGCAGTTTATCTACCCGGGGGACGAGAGAGCAGTACTTC.

This clonotype was found a few times. The DNA of the CDR3 is TGCAGTGCTACCGGGACTAGCCCCAGCTCCTACGAGCAGTACTTC. It is translated as CSATGTSPSSYEQYF. The J gene is TRBJ2-7, the V gene TRBV20-1, with TRBD2 identical over 9 bases. Germline V gene sequence: CDR1 DFQATT, CDR2 SNEGSKA (reference sequence). V gave up 4 bases and J gave up 0 bases; unmatched junction bases: 7. CDR3 length: 15 residues.

The gene calls are TRBV7-9 and TRBJ2-1; 8 positions agree with TRBD2. Germline V CDR1 and CDR2: SEHNR, FQNEAQ (reference sequence). The J segment lost 9 bases and the V segment lost 5 bases, leaving 3 bases of the junction unmatched. CDR3 length: 12 residues. The DNA for the CDR3 is TGTGCCAGCAGCCGGACTAGCTCTGAGCAGTTCTTC. Translated: CASSRTSSEQFF.

Only a few counts were recorded for this clonotype. The chain is built from TRBV4-1 and TRBJ2-1; 7 bases agree with TRBD2. This CDR3 comprises 17 residues. The V segment lost 2 bases and the J segment 5 bases; nucleotides outside the gene matches: 12. The V gene's germline CDR1 is MGHRA and CDR2 YSYEKL. CDR3 coding DNA: TGCGCCAGCAGCCAAATAATAGGCGGGAGCAAAAACAATGAGCAGTTCTTC. Protein product: CASSQIIGGSKNNEQFF.

V is TRBV4-2 and J is TRBJ1-5; 7 nucleotides line up with TRBD1. This CDR3 is 16 amino acids long. Germline-derived CDR1 and CDR2 are LGHNA and YNFKEQ. Trimming at V came to 1 base and at J to 4 bases, leaving 7 bases not matched to a gene. The CDR3 DNA reads TGTGCCAGCAGCCAAGTCACCGGGACAGTAAATCAGCCCCAGCATTTT. Its protein product is CASSQVTGTVNQPQHF.

This clonotype has just a few counts. This chain connects TRBV7-9 to TRBJ2-3; 9 bases line up with TRBD1. The CDR3 has 16 amino acids. CDR1 SEHNR and CDR2 FQNEAQ come from the germline V gene (reference sequence). Trimming removed 4 bases from V and 1 base from J; junction bases left unmatched: 6. CDR3 sequence (DNA): TGTGCCAGCAGCTACCCACAGGGGGCTCGCACAGATACGCAGTATTTT. It specifies CASSYPQGARTDTQYF.

J is TRBJ2-7 and V is TRBV5-1, with unresolved D. Germline V gene data show CDR1 as SGHRS and CDR2 as YFSETQ. V shed 0 bases and J shed 0 bases, with 10 bases lying between them. The CDR3 extends over 15 amino acids. CDR3 loop: CASSLGSSNSYEQYF. CDR3 bases: TGCGCCAGCAGCTTGGGCAGCTCCAACTCCTACGAGCAGTACTTC.

The rearrangement joins TRBV7-9 to TRBJ1-1; D perhaps matches TRBD1 (6 bases). The germline CDR1 and CDR2 sequences are SEHNR and FQNEAQ (reference sequence). The CDR3 has 12 residues. With 0 bases removed from V and 8 bases from J, the gap between germline ends came to 7 bases. The CDR3 region has the DNA TGTGCCAGCAGCTTAGCGGACAGCGAAGCTTTCTTT. Amino acids: CASSLADSEAFF.

This clonotype was seen a few times. The chain couples TRBV7-2 to TRBJ2-7; D perhaps matches TRBD1 (6 bases). V was cut by 3 bases and J by 2 bases, with 11 bases left in between. The CDR3 sequence is 14 residues long. Germline V lookup: CDR1 SGHTA, CDR2 FQGNSA. The CDR3 spells CASSFHRDTYEQYF. The CDR3 region has the DNA TGTGCCAGCAGCTTCCACAGGGATACCTACGAGCAGTACTTC.

This clonotype was recorded a few times. The gene calls are TRBV29-1 and TRBJ2-4, with D tentatively TRBD2 (6 bases). The CDR3 sequence is 13 residues long. The germline V and J ends were trimmed by 4 bases and 9 bases, with 16 bases remaining between them. CDR1 is SQVTM, CDR2 ANQGSEA, per germline. The CDR3 bases are TGCAGCGTTGGGCCGCAGGGAGCGGGCATTCAGTACTTC. Translated: CSVGPQGAGIQYF.

The chain couples TRBV7-9 to TRBJ2-3; no definite D call. CDR3 length: 11 amino acids. Germline V lookup: CDR1 SEHNR, CDR2 FQNEAQ (reference sequence). With 5 bases removed from V and 8 bases from J, the gap between germline ends came to 8 bases. CDR3 DNA sequence: TGTGCCAGCAGCCCTAGTGGTACGCAGTATTTT. Protein product: CASSPSGTQYF. Supplemented by reference TRBV7-9 and TRBJ2-3, the full variable domain reads DTGVSQNPRHKITKRGQNVTFRCDPISEHNRLYWYRQTLGQGPEFLTYFQNEAQLEKSRLLSDRFSAERPKGSFSTLEIQRTEQGDSAMYLCASSPSGTQYFGPGTRLTVL.

The sample holds a few counts of this clonotype. The chain recombines TRBV7-8 with TRBJ2-7, with 8 bases identical to TRBD1. The CDR3 contains 17 residues. Germline loops: CDR1 SGHVS, CDR2 FQNEAQ. V was clipped by 5 bases and J by 0 bases; unmatched bases: 12. The CDR3 DNA reads as TGTGCCAGCAGCAGATCCACAGGGGGTAGTAGCTCCTACGAGCAGTACTTC. Its protein is CASSRSTGGSSSYEQYF.

The V call is TRBV19, the J call TRBJ2-5; TRBD2 is a possible D gene (5 bases). CDR1 and CDR2 (germline): LNHDA, SQIVND (reference sequence). V shed 7 bases and J shed 5 bases, with 14 bases lying between them. The CDR3 sequence is 13 residues long. The CDR3 sequence is CASKGGGRETQYF. As DNA, the CDR3 is TGTGCCAGTAAAGGTGGAGGCAGGGAGACCCAGTACTTC.